A single sample is the source of the 7 T cell receptor beta chains below, sequenced in a study of blood T cells in healthy people across ages. A sample-barcoded 5' primer and a J-beta primer mix were used in a second PCR of roughly 7 to 12 cycles. TCRdb reanalysed the 5' RACE reads using MiXCR and keeps one entry per CDR3 protein. The sample consists of 750,000 to 950,000 distinct CDR3 sequences, under 35% of them appearing once. This sample also belongs to another study, concerning T cells of mothers and their children.

The sample consisted of blood. Every receptor here comes from a woman aged 40-49 years in good health.

This rearrangement joins TRBV12-3 or TRBV12-4 to TRBJ1-6; TRBD1 is a possible D gene (5 bases). This CDR3 has 12 amino acids. V dropped 6 bases and J dropped 10 bases, with 10 bases sitting between them. The CDR3 region is CASRGTWSPLHF. CDR3 DNA: TGTGCCAGCAGGGGGACTTGGTCACCCCTCCACTTT.

CDR3 in amino acids: CASSLDVLAVLSYNEQFF. The CDR3 coding sequence is TGTGCCAGCAGCTTAGACGTACTAGCGGTGCTCTCCTACAATGAGCAGTTCTTC. This chain connects TRBV7-8 to TRBJ2-1; 8 nucleotides align to TRBD2. The V segment lost 1 base and the J segment 0 bases; nucleotides outside the gene matches: 8. Germline assignment: CDR1 SGHVS and CDR2 FQNEAQ. This CDR3 has 18 residues.

The rearrangement uses TRBV13 and TRBJ1-2; perhaps TRBD1 as D (6 bases). Looked up from germline, CDR1 is PRHDT and CDR2 is FYEKMQ (reference sequence). V dropped 5 bases and J dropped 7 bases, with 17 bases sitting between them. This CDR3 contains 14 residues. In nucleotides, the CDR3 is TGTGCCAGCAGCCTACAGGGAGAAGACTGTGGCTACACCTTC. Protein: CASSLQGEDCGYTF.

This clonotype was counted a few times. The genes are TRBV29-1 and TRBJ1-1; 7 bases fit TRBD1. The CDR3 runs to 13 residues. V dropped 4 bases and J dropped 5; count of bases not matched to a gene: 7. Germline CDR1 SQVTM, CDR2 ANQGSEA. CDR3 nucleotides: TGCAGCGTTGGTCCAGGGGGGATTACTGAAGCTTTCTTT. Its translation is CSVGPGGITEAFF.

As to this clonotype: One end of the junction is discordant with germline, which a read error may explain. The J gene is TRBJ2-5, the V gene TRBV20-1, with D perhaps assigned TRBD1 or TRBD2 (5 bases each). The CDR3 extends over 14 amino acids. CDR1 and CDR2 (germline): DFQATT, SNEGSKA (reference sequence). CDR3 DNA sequence: TGCGGTGCTAGAGTTCGGGGCAGTTCAGCGGCCCAGTACTTC. It translates to CGARVRGSSAAQYF.

About this clonotype itself: It may be a read error: a sequence one base away is much more abundant. This chain links TRBV20-1 with TRBJ2-7, with 8 bases matching TRBD2. From germline, CDR1 is DFQATT and CDR2 SNEGSKA (reference sequence). This CDR3 has 16 amino acids. The trim removed 3 bases at V and 5 bases at J, leaving 15 bases unmatched. In DNA form, the CDR3 reads TGCAGTGCTAGTCCGGGGGGGCGACTGCAATCCCACGAGCAGTACTTC. This gives the protein CSASPGGRLQSHEQYF.

A word on this clonotype: A junction end diverges from the germline sequence, so it may reflect a read error. V gene TRBV6-4 combines with J gene TRBJ2-3; D gene ambiguous. The germline V gene has CDR1 MRHNA and CDR2 SNTAGT. The CDR3 covers 10 residues. CDR3 residues: CASSNSGPYF. The CDR3 nucleotides read TGTGCCAGCAGTAACTCCGGGCCGTATTTT.